The rows below give T cell receptor beta chains drawn from one sample of a study of low-dose radiotherapy and immunotherapy resistance in tumors. TCRdb analysed the reads with MiXCR anew, one entry per CDR3 protein. The sample records 70,000 to 95,000 distinct CDR3 sequences, 18% being singletons. Here the sequenced sample was PBMCs, taken before treatment. These receptors came from a male donor with prostate cancer. CDR3s include the opening cysteine and the closing phenylalanine or tryptophan. Each record gives: D gene, clone size, J gene, V gene, CDR3 DNA, CDR3 protein. D genes are given only for firm matches. Not all rows give a size; the values are once, few, many and, for expanded clones, a class.

TRBD2 | many | TRBJ2-1 | TRBV3-1 | TGTGCCAGCAGCCACGGGCGGGGGGTCTACAATGAGCAGTTCTTC | CASSHGRGVYNEQFF
NA | many | TRBJ1-5 | TRBV12-3/TRBV12-4 | TGTGCCAGCAGCACGACAAACCCCGGGCAGCCCCAGCATTTT | CASSTTNPGQPQHF
NA | many | TRBJ2-1 | TRBV29-1 | TGCAGCGGTACCAGGGGGGAGGGCAATGAGCAGTTCTTC | CSGTRGEGNEQFF
TRBD2 | many | TRBJ2-1 | TRBV29-1 | TGCAGCGTTAGGCTTCGGGGGGGGTTGGACAATGAGCAGTTCTTC | CSVRLRGGLDNEQFF
NA | many | TRBJ1-3 | TRBV16 | TGTGCCAGCAGCCAGCGACCTGGAAACACCATATATTTT | CASSQRPGNTIYF
TRBD2 | NA | TRBJ2-3 | TRBV5-4 | TGTGCCAGCAGCCAACGACTAGCGGGGACGACAGATACGCAGTATTTT | CASSQRLAGTTDTQYF
TRBD1 | many | TRBJ2-1 | TRBV7-6 | TGTGCCAGCAGCTTCCCCCGGGGCAGGGGGCGCTACAATGAGCAGTTCTTC | CASSFPRGRGRYNEQFF
TRBD1 | many | TRBJ2-3 | TRBV5-4 | TGTGCCAGCAGGCAAGACAGGGGGCGTCAGGATACGCAGTATTTT | CASRQDRGRQDTQYF
NA | many | TRBJ2-6 | TRBV6-2/TRBV6-3 | TGTGCCAGCAGCGTACGTCCTTCGGGGGCCAACGTCCTGACTTTC | CASSVRPSGANVLTF
NA | many | TRBJ2-7 | TRBV3-1 | TGTGCCAGCAGCGGGGCGTTTTACGGGCAGTACTTC | CASSGAFYGQYF
TRBD2 | many | TRBJ2-5 | TRBV4-1 | TGCGCCAGCAGCCTCGGGACTAGCGGGGGGGCCGGAGAGACCCAGTACTTC | CASSLGTSGGAGETQYF
NA | many | TRBJ2-2 | TRBV9 | TGTGCCAGCAGCGGAGGAGGAGGAAATCAGGGGAATCGTGACTACACCGGGGAGCTGTTTTTT | CASSGGGGNQGNRDYTGELFF
NA | many | TRBJ2-2 | TRBV7-2 | TGTGCCAGCAGCTTAGTGCCGGGCGCTCCCGGGGAGCTGTTTTTT | CASSLVPGAPGELFF
NA | medium-sized | TRBJ2-1 | TRBV5-4 | TGTGCCAGCAGCCCGGGCGGTGGGCATTCCTACAATGAGCAGTTCTTC | CASSPGGGHSYNEQFF
TRBD1 | many | TRBJ2-5 | TRBV5-1 | TGCGCCAGCAGCTTGACAGGGGGCACACAAGAGACCCAGTACTTC | CASSLTGGTQETQYF
TRBD2 | many | TRBJ2-1 | TRBV15 | TGTGCCATCAGGACTAGCGGGGAGTACAATGAGCAGTTCTTC | CAIRTSGEYNEQFF